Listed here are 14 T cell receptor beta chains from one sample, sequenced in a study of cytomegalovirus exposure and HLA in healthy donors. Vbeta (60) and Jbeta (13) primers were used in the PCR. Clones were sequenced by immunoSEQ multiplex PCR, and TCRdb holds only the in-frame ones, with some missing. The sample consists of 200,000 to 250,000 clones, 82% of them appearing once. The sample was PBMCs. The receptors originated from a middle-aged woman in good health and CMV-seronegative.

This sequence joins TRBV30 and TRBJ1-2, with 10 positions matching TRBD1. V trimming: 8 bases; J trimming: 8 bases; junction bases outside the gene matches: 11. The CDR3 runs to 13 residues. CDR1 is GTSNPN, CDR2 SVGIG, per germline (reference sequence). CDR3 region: CARSGQGVGGYTF. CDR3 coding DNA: TGTGCCCGCTCCGGACAGGGGGTAGGGGGCTACACCTTC.

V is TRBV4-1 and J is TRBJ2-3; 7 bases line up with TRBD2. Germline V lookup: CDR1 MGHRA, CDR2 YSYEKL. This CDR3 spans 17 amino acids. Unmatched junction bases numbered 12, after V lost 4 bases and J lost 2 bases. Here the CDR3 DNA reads TGCGCCAGCAGCCTTACGGCTGGCGGGAGTCTCACAGATACGCAGTATTTT. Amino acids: CASSLTAGGSLTDTQYF.

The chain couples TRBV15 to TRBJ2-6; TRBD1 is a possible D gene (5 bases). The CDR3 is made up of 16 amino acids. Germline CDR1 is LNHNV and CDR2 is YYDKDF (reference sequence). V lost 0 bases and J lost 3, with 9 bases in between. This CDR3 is CATSRDQGVGANVLTF. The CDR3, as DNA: TGTGCCACCAGCAGAGATCAAGGGGTTGGGGCCAACGTCCTGACTTTC.

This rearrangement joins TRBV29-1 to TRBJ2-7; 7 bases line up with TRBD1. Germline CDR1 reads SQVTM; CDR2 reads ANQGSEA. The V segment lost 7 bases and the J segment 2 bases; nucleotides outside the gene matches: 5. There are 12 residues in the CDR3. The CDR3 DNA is TGCAGCGGGGGACAGACCCCCTACGAGCAGTACTTC. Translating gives CSGGQTPYEQYF.

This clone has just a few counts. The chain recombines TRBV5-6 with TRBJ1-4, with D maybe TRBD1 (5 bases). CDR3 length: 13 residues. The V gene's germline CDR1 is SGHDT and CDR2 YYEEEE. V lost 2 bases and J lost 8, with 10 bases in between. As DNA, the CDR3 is TGTGCCAGCAGCTTAGGGGCAGACGAAAAACTGTTTTTT. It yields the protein CASSLGADEKLFF.

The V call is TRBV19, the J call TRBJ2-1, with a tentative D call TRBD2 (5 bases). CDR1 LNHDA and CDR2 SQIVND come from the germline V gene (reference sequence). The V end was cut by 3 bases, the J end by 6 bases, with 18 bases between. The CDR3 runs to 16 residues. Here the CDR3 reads CASSISTRGLSNEQFF. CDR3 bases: TGTGCCAGTAGTATTTCCACCAGAGGGCTATCCAATGAGCAGTTCTTC.

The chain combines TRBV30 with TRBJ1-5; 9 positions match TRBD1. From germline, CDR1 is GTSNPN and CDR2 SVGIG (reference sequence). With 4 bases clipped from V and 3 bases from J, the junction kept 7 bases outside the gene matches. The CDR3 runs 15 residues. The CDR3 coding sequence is TGTGCCTGGACTCAAGGGACAGGGATCAATCAGCCCCAGCATTTT. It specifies CAWTQGTGINQPQHF.

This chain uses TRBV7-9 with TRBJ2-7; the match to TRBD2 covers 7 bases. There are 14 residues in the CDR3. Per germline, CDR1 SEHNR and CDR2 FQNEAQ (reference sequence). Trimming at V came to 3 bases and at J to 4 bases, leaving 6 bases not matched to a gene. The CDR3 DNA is TGTGCCAGCAGCTTGGGGGGAGGGCCGTACGAGCAGTACTTC. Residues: CASSLGGGPYEQYF.

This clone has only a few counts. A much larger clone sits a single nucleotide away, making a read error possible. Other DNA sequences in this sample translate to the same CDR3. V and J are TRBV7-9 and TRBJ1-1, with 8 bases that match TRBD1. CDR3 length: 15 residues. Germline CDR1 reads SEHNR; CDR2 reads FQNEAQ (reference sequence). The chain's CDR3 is CASSYRDRMNTEAFF. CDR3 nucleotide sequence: TGCGCCAGCAGTTACCGGGACAGGATGAACACTGAAGCTTTCTTT. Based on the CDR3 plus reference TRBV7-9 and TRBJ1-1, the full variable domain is DTGVSQNPRHKITKRGQNVTFRCDPISEHNRLYWYRQTLGQGPEFLTYFQNEAQLEKSRLLSDRFSAERPKGSFSTLEIQRTEQGDSAMYLCASSYRDRMNTEAFFGQGTRLTVV.

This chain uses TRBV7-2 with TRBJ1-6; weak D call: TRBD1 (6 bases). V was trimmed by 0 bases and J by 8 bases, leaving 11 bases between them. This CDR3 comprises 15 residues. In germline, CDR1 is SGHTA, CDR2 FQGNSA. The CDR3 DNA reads TGTGCCAGCAGCTTAGCTAGGCAGGGGTATTCACCCCTCCACTTT. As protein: CASSLARQGYSPLHF.

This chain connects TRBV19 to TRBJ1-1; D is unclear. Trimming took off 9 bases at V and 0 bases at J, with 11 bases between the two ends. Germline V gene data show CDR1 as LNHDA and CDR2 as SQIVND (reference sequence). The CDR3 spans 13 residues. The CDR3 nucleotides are TGTGCCAGCTTGGCGCGGATGAACACTGAAGCTTTCTTT. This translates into CASLARMNTEAFF.

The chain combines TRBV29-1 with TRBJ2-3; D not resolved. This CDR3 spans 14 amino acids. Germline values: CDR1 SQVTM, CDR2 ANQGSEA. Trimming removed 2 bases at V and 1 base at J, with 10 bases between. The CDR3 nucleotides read TGCAGCGTTGAACGCGGTAGAGGCACAGATACGCAGTATTTT. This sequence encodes CSVERGRGTDTQYF.

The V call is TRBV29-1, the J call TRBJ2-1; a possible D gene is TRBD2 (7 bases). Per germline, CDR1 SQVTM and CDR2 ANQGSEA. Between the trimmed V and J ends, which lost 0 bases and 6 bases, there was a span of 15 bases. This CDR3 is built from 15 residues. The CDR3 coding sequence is TGCAGCGTTGAAGATCTGGGGGGGCCCATCAATGAGCAGTTCTTC. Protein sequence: CSVEDLGGPINEQFF.

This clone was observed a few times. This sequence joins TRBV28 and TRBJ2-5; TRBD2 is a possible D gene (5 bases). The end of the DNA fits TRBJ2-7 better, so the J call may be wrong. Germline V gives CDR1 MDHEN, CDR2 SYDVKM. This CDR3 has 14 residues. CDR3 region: CASTEEGWTYEQYF. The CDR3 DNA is TGTGCCAGCACCGAAGAGGGCTGGACCTACGAGCAGTACTTC.